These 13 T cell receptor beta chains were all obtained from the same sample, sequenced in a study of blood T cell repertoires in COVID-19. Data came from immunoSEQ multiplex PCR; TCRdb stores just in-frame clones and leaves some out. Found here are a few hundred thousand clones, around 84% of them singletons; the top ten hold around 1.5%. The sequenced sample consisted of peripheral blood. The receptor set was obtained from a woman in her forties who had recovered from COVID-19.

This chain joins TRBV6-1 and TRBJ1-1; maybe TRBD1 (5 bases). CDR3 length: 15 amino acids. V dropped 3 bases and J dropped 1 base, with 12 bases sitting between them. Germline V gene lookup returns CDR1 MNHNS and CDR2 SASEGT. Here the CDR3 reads CASSDRRAGNTEAFF. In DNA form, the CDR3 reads TGTGCCAGCAGTGATCGCAGGGCAGGGAACACTGAAGCTTTCTTT.

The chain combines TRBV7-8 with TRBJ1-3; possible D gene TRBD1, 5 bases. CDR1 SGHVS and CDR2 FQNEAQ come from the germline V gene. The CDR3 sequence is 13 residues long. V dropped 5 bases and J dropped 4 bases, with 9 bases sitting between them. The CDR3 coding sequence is TGTGCCAGCAGCATTAACAGGGGAAACACCATATATTTT. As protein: CASSINRGNTIYF.

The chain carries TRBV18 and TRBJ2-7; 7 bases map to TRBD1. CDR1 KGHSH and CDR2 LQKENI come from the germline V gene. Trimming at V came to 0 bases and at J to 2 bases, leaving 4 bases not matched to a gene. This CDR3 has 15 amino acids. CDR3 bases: TGTGCCAGCTCACCACCAGGGACAGCGGCCTACGAGCAGTACTTC. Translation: CASSPPGTAAYEQYF. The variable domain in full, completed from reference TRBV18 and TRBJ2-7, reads NAGVMQNPRHLVRRRGQEARLRCSPMKGHSHVYWYRQLPEEGLKFMVYLQKENIIDESGMPKERFSAEFPKEGPSILRIQQVVRGDSAAYFCASSPPGTAAYEQYFGPGTRLTVT.

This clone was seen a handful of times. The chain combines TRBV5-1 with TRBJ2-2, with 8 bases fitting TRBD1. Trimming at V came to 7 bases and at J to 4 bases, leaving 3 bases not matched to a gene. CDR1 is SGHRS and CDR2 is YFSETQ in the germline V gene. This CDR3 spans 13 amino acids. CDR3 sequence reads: CASQGASTGELFF. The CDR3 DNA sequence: TGCGCCAGCCAGGGGGCAAGCACCGGGGAGCTGTTTTTT.

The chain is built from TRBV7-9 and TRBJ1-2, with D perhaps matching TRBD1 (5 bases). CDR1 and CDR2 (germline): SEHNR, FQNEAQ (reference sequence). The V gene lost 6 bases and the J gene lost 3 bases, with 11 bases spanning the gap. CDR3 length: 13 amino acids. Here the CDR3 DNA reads TGTGCCAGCAGTTTTGACAGAGACTATGGCTACACCTTC. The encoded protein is CASSFDRDYGYTF.

In nucleotides, the CDR3 is TGCGCCAGCAGCCGGGGACAGCAAGGGGTTAATGAAAAACTGTTTTTT. Encoded protein: CASSRGQQGVNEKLFF. The V and J genes are TRBV5-1 and TRBJ1-4; 7 nucleotides agree with TRBD1. Germline assignment: CDR1 SGHRS and CDR2 YFSETQ. Germline trimming cut 4 bases from V and 4 bases from J; bases unmatched to any gene: 10. The length of the CDR3 is 16 residues. The variable domain in full, with the rest retrieved from reference TRBV5-1 and TRBJ1-4, is KAGVTQTPRYLIKTRGQQVTLSCSPISGHRSVSWYQQTPGQGLQFLFEYFSETQRNKGNFPGRFSGRQFSNSRSEMNVSTLELGDSALYLCASSRGQQGVNEKLFFGSGTQLSVL.

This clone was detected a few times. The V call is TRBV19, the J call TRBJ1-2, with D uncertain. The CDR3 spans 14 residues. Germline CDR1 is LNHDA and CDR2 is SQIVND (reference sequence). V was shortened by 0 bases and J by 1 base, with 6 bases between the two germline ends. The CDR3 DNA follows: TGTGCCAGTAGTATAGATCGGGATAACTATGGCTACACCTTC. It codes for CASSIDRDNYGYTF.

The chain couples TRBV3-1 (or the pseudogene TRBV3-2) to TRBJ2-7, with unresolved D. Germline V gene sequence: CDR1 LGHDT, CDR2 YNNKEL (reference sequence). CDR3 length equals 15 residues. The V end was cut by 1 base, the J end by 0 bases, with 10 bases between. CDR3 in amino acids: CASSQASHGSYEQYF. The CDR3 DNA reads TGTGCCAGCAGCCAAGCTTCGCACGGCTCCTACGAGCAGTACTTC.

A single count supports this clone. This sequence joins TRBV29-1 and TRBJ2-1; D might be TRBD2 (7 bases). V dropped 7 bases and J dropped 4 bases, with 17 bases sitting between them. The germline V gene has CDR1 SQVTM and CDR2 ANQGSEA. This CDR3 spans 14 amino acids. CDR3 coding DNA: TGCAGCGCCCTAAGGGGGGGTCTATACAATGAGCAGTTCTTC. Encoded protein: CSALRGGLYNEQFF.

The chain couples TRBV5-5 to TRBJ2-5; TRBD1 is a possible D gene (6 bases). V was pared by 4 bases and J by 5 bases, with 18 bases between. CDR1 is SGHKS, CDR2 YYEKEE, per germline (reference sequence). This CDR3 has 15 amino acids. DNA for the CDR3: TGTGCCAGCAGCAGCACAGGGATCGGTGTCGAGACCCAGTACTTC. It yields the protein CASSSTGIGVETQYF. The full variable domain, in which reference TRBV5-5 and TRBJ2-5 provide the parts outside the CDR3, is DAGVTQSPTHLIKTRGQQVTLRCSPISGHKSVSWYQQVLGQGPQFIFQYYEKEERGRGNFPDRFSARQFPNYSSELNVNALLLGDSALYLCASSSTGIGVETQYFGPGTRLLVL.

In DNA form, the CDR3 reads TGTGCCATCAGTGACCCACGGGAAGGCTTCTACGAGCAGTACTTC. This codes for CAISDPREGFYEQYF. The chain couples TRBV10-3 to TRBJ2-7, with D maybe TRBD2 (5 bases). The CDR3 consists of 15 residues. CDR1 is ENHRY and CDR2 is SYGVKD in the germline V gene. The ends were cut back, 3 bases at V and 3 bases at J, with 15 bases in the middle.

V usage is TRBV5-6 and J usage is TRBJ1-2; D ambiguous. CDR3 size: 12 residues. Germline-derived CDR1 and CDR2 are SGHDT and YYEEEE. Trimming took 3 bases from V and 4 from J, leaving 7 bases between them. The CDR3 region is CASSSVPYGYTF. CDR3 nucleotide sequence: TGTGCCAGCAGCTCGGTACCCTATGGCTACACCTTC. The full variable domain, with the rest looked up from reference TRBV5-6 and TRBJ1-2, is DAGVTQSPTHLIKTRGQQVTLRCSPKSGHDTVSWYQQALGQGPQFIFQYYEEEERQRGNFPDRFSGHQFPNYSSELNVNALLLGDSALYLCASSSVPYGYTFGSGTRLTVV.

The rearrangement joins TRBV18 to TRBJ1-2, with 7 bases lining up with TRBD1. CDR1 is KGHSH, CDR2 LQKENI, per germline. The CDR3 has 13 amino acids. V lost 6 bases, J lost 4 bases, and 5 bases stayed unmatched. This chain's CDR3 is CASSAGDSYGYTF. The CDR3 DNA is TGTGCCAGCTCGGCTGGGGACAGCTATGGCTACACCTTC.